These 6 T cell receptor beta chains originate from one sample sequenced in a study of neurological immune-mediated disorders. Indicated time point: technical triplicate 2. Each CDR3 protein is one row after TCRdb ran MiXCR on the 5' RACE reads. Seen here are roughly 30,000 distinct CDR3 sequences, less than 15% observed once, and the top ten hold under 6.5%. The sample taken for sequencing was CD4+ T cells from blood. These receptors were taken from a female donor with HTLV-1-associated myelopathy (HAM/TSP).

The sample holds many counts of this clonotype. This chain links TRBV7-2 with TRBJ2-5; 8 bases agree with TRBD1. V lost 1 base, J lost 5 bases, and 6 bases stayed unmatched. CDR1 and CDR2 from the germline V gene are SGHTA and FQGNSA. The CDR3 length is 15 residues. The CDR3 DNA reads as TGTGCCAGCAGCTTAGTCTCGGACAGGGCTGAGACCCAGTACTTC. Amino acid sequence: CASSLVSDRAETQYF.

For this clonotype: A read error is likely, as this CDR3 ends without the conserved phenylalanine or tryptophan. The rearrangement links TRBV20-1 to TRBJ2-5; D may be TRBD2 (5 bases). Trimming cost V 5 bases and J 5 bases, with 15 bases left between them. The CDR3 runs to 13 residues. CDR1 is DFQATT and CDR2 is SNEGSKA in the germline V gene (reference sequence). The CDR3 sequence: CSAVEGIRETQYV. CDR3 DNA: TGCAGTGCTGTCGAGGGCATAAGGGAGACCCAGTACGTC.

This clonotype has a count of ten or more. The chain couples TRBV24-1 to TRBJ2-5; D ambiguous. The CDR3 sequence is 15 residues long. CDR1 KGHDR and CDR2 SFDVKD come from the germline V gene. Trimming removed 0 bases from V and 2 bases from J, with 9 bases in between. Here the CDR3 reads CATSDLQDGQETQYF. The CDR3 DNA sequence: TGTGCCACCAGTGATTTGCAAGACGGGCAAGAGACCCAGTACTTC.

This clonotype counts as medium-sized (0.01 to 0.1%). This sequence joins TRBV24-1 and TRBJ2-5, with 9 bases matching TRBD2. In germline, CDR1 is KGHDR, CDR2 SFDVKD. The CDR3 sequence is 15 residues long. V lost 3 bases and J lost 5; bases outside the gene matches: 6. CDR3 nucleotide sequence: TGTGCCACCAGTGATCCCGGGACTAGCCGGGAGACCCAGTACTTC. It encodes CATSDPGTSRETQYF.

In its sample, this clonotype was seen many times. The chain couples TRBV3-1 to TRBJ2-7; D possibly corresponds to TRBD1 (7 bases). The V gene's germline CDR1 is LGHDT and CDR2 YNNKEL (reference sequence). The CDR3 is made up of 15 amino acids. V dropped 8 bases and J dropped 9 bases, with 26 bases sitting between them. Written as DNA, the CDR3 is TGTGCCAGCTCTCGGTGGGGAGACAGGGAGGTCCCGCAGTACTTC. This encodes CASSRWGDREVPQYF.

Ten or more counts support this clonotype. V gene TRBV14 combines with J gene TRBJ1-2, with D unresolved. Germline lookup yields CDR1 SGHDN and CDR2 FVKESK. The CDR3 runs 11 residues. The V and J ends lost 4 bases and 8 bases respectively, with 8 bases between them. This CDR3 is CASSPFRGYTF. The CDR3 DNA reads TGTGCCAGCAGCCCCTTTAGGGGCTACACCTTC.